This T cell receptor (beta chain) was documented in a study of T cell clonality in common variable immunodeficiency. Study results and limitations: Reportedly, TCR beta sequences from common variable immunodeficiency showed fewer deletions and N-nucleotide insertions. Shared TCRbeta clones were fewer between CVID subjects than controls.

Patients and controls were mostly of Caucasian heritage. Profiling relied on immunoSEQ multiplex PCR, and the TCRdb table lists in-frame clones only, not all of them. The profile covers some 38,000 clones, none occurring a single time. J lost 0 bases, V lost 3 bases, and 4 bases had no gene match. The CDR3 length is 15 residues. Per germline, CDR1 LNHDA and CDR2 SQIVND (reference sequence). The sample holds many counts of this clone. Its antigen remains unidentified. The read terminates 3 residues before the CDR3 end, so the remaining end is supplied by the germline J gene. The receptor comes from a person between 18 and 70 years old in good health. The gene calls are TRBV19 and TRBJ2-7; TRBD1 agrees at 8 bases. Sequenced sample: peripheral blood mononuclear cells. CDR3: CASSIQGAISYEQYF. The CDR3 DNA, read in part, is TGTGCCAGTAGTATCCAGGGGGCAATCTCCTACGAG.